What follows is one TCR beta chain and its context. No antigen is known for it. This sample stems from a study of cytomegalovirus exposure and HLA in healthy donors. Findings and limits, study-wide: TCR beta sequences numbering around 15,000 were associated with HLA alleles at 0.05 false discovery rate in a later analysis.

This CDR3 is built from 17 residues. CDR1 and CDR2 from the germline V gene are MRHNA and SNTAGT. V shed 11 bases, J shed 12 bases, and the junction held 26 bases outside the gene matches. Primers for the PCR totalled 60 Vbeta and 13 Jbeta. In the source study's methods: Around 10 million of the about 80 million unique TCR beta chains counted in a later analysis were shared. Profiling relied on immunoSEQ multiplex PCR, and the TCRdb table lists in-frame clones only, not all of them. D and trimming were read from the DNA, whereas the V and J calls and clone size are those reported in that table. The table has 150,000 to 200,000 clones, around 82% seen once; the top ten hold over 8.5%.

This TCR was recovered from a man in his forties or fifties in good health and CMV-seropositive. J is TRBJ2-1 and V is TRBV6-4; 9 bases match TRBD2. Source material: PBMCs. CDR3: CAFPAGGVIAGVGWQFF. CDR3 coding DNA: TGTGCCTTCCCAGCAGGTGGGGTAATAGCGGGAGTCGGTTGGCAGTTCTTC.